Listed below are T cell receptor beta chains from one sample, sequenced in a study of blood T cell repertoires in COVID-19. TCRdb's copy holds only in-frame clones and misses some; the assay was immunoSEQ multiplex PCR. The top ten clones hold 2% to 3% of a sample with some 200,000 clones, 75% to 85% of them seen once. Specimen: peripheral blood. Receptors originate from a woman in her seventies with COVID-19, enrolled during active disease. Each CDR3 is given with its conserved first and last residue. D genes are given only for firm matches. Clone size, where shown, is once, few, many, or a class for clones that have expanded.

d_gene: NA
j_gene: TRBJ1-2
abundance: NA
v_gene: TRBV11-3
CDR3nt: TGTGCCAGCAGCTTCGCCGGGACATCGTCGGACCATGGCTACACCTTC
CDR3aa: CASSFAGTSSDHGYTF

d_gene: TRBD2
j_gene: TRBJ2-1
abundance: NA
v_gene: TRBV2
CDR3nt: TGTGCCAGCAGTGCGTGGGGTAAACTAGCGGGGGGGCCAGCCTCCTACAATGAGCAGTTCTTC
CDR3aa: CASSAWGKLAGGPASYNEQFF

d_gene: TRBD1
j_gene: TRBJ1-5
abundance: NA
v_gene: TRBV18
CDR3nt: TGTGCCAGCTCACCCTACCGACAGGGAGGTAGCAATCAGCCCCAGCATTTT
CDR3aa: CASSPYRQGGSNQPQHF

d_gene: TRBD1
j_gene: TRBJ1-1
abundance: once
v_gene: TRBV6-1
CDR3nt: TGTGCCAGCAGTGAAGCTTGGGACAGGGGTGGCACTGAAGCTTTCTTT
CDR3aa: CASSEAWDRGGTEAFF

d_gene: TRBD2
j_gene: TRBJ2-7
abundance: NA
v_gene: TRBV7-2
CDR3nt: TGTGCCAGCAGCCTCCTTTACGAACTAGCGGGATCTAACGAGCAGTACTTC
CDR3aa: CASSLLYELAGSNEQYF

d_gene: TRBD1
j_gene: TRBJ1-2
abundance: NA
v_gene: TRBV2
CDR3nt: TGTGCCAGCAGTCCTGGACAGGGGCGCGCCTATGGCTACACCTTC
CDR3aa: CASSPGQGRAYGYTF

d_gene: TRBD2
j_gene: TRBJ2-1
abundance: NA
v_gene: TRBV7-2
CDR3nt: TGTGCCAGCAGCTTATTTTGGACTAGCGGGGCAAGCTCCTACAATGAGCAGTTCTTC
CDR3aa: CASSLFWTSGASSYNEQFF

d_gene: NA
j_gene: TRBJ1-3
abundance: NA
v_gene: TRBV7-2
CDR3nt: TGTGCCAGCAGCTTAATGGGACAAAACTCTGGAAACACCATATATTTT
CDR3aa: CASSLMGQNSGNTIYF

d_gene: TRBD1
j_gene: TRBJ1-2
abundance: few
v_gene: TRBV9
CDR3nt: TGTGCCAGCAGCGTAGGAGGGGGCGGTCGCACTAACTATGGCTACACCTTC
CDR3aa: CASSVGGGGRTNYGYTF

d_gene: TRBD2
j_gene: TRBJ2-1
abundance: once
v_gene: TRBV5-8
CDR3nt: TGTGCCAGCAGCTTTGGACTAGCGGGAGTAAGGGAGCAGTTCTTC
CDR3aa: CASSFGLAGVREQFF

d_gene: TRBD2
j_gene: TRBJ2-7
abundance: NA
v_gene: TRBV5-1
CDR3nt: TGCGCCAGCAGCTTGGTTAGGGGACTAGCGGGAGGGCCCTTCGAGCAGTACTTC
CDR3aa: CASSLVRGLAGGPFEQYF

d_gene: TRBD2
j_gene: TRBJ2-1
abundance: NA
v_gene: TRBV7-2
CDR3nt: TGTGCCAGCAGCTCCGGGACTAGCGGCTACAATGAGCAGTTCTTC
CDR3aa: CASSSGTSGYNEQFF

d_gene: TRBD2
j_gene: TRBJ2-1
abundance: NA
v_gene: TRBV3-1/TRBV3-2
CDR3nt: TGTGCCAGCAGCCAAGATCGGGCTAGCGGGGCAAATGAGCAGTTCTTC
CDR3aa: CASSQDRASGANEQFF

d_gene: NA
j_gene: TRBJ2-7
abundance: NA
v_gene: TRBV19
CDR3nt: TGTGCCAGTAGTATGGAGCCTTCCTGGGAGCAGTACTTC
CDR3aa: CASSMEPSWEQYF

d_gene: TRBD1
j_gene: TRBJ2-5
abundance: few
v_gene: TRBV10-3
CDR3nt: TGTGCCACCAAGGACAGGGGGCTTGAGACCCAGTACTTC
CDR3aa: CATKDRGLETQYF

d_gene: NA
j_gene: TRBJ2-7
abundance: NA
v_gene: TRBV5-6
CDR3nt: TGTGCCAGCAGCTCCCCTATTAGGCAGGCCGGAGGGTACGAGCAGTACTTC
CDR3aa: CASSSPIRQAGGYEQYF

d_gene: TRBD2
j_gene: TRBJ2-7
abundance: NA
v_gene: TRBV2
CDR3nt: TGTGCCAGCAGGGAGCGGGAGTTCTCCTACGAGCAGTACTTC
CDR3aa: CASREREFSYEQYF

d_gene: NA
j_gene: TRBJ2-5
abundance: NA
v_gene: TRBV19
CDR3nt: TGTGCCAGTAGGGCTTCAGAGACCCAGTACTTC
CDR3aa: CASRASETQYF

d_gene: NA
j_gene: TRBJ1-1
abundance: NA
v_gene: TRBV1
CDR3nt: TGCACCATCCCCAGGGACATCATGGAGAACACTGAAGCTTTCTTT
CDR3aa: CTIPRDIMENTEAFF

d_gene: NA
j_gene: TRBJ2-1
abundance: many
v_gene: TRBV30
CDR3nt: TGTGCCTGGAGACCCGGGATATCCCCCTACAATGAGCAGTTCTTC
CDR3aa: CAWRPGISPYNEQFF

d_gene: NA
j_gene: TRBJ2-3
abundance: NA
v_gene: TRBV7-2
CDR3nt: TGTGCCAGCAGCCGGGATCGGGGAAAAACAGATACGCAGTATTTT
CDR3aa: CASSRDRGKTDTQYF

d_gene: NA
j_gene: TRBJ1-4
abundance: NA
v_gene: TRBV5-6
CDR3nt: TGTGCCAGCAGCACCCTCGGCGGGGGGCAGGGGGAAAAACTGTTTTTT
CDR3aa: CASSTLGGGQGEKLFF

d_gene: TRBD2
j_gene: TRBJ2-5
abundance: NA
v_gene: TRBV5-1
CDR3nt: TGCGCCAGCAGCGCAACTAGCGGGAACAACCTTCAAGAGACCCAGTACTTC
CDR3aa: CASSATSGNNLQETQYF

d_gene: TRBD1
j_gene: TRBJ2-1
abundance: NA
v_gene: TRBV11-3
CDR3nt: TGTGCCAGCAGCTTATCTGGTGGGACAGGGGATGAGCAGTTCTTC
CDR3aa: CASSLSGGTGDEQFF

d_gene: NA
j_gene: TRBJ2-7
abundance: NA
v_gene: TRBV7-2
CDR3nt: TGTGCCAGCAGCTTATTCACCCTGCCGGGGTACGAGCAGTACTTC
CDR3aa: CASSLFTLPGYEQYF

d_gene: NA
j_gene: TRBJ1-1
abundance: NA
v_gene: TRBV7-2
CDR3nt: TGTGCCAGCAGCCTACCAGGAACTGGGGCTTTCTTT
CDR3aa: CASSLPGTGAFF

d_gene: NA
j_gene: TRBJ2-7
abundance: NA
v_gene: TRBV2
CDR3nt: TGTGCCAGCAGTACAGGGCCTTACGAGCAGTACTTC
CDR3aa: CASSTGPYEQYF

d_gene: TRBD1
j_gene: TRBJ1-1
abundance: NA
v_gene: TRBV5-1
CDR3nt: TGCGCCAGCAGCTCCGGGACAGGTGGCCTCGTGACCACTGAAGCTTTCTTT
CDR3aa: CASSSGTGGLVTTEAFF

d_gene: NA
j_gene: TRBJ2-3
abundance: many
v_gene: TRBV27
CDR3nt: TGTGCCAGCAGTTTGCTTGGCGGCCCGTCAGGGGCAGATACGCAGTATTTT
CDR3aa: CASSLLGGPSGADTQYF

d_gene: TRBD1
j_gene: TRBJ1-2
abundance: NA
v_gene: TRBV3-1/TRBV3-2
CDR3nt: TGTGCCAGCAGCCAACCAGGGGGGTATGGCTACACCTTC
CDR3aa: CASSQPGGYGYTF

d_gene: NA
j_gene: TRBJ1-2
abundance: NA
v_gene: TRBV7-2
CDR3nt: TGTGCGAACCGGCGGGGCTCCACTAACTATGGCTACACCTTC
CDR3aa: CANRRGSTNYGYTF

d_gene: TRBD2
j_gene: TRBJ2-1
abundance: NA
v_gene: TRBV4-3
CDR3nt: TGCGCCAGCAGCCAAAAAGCTAGCGGGAGGGCGGGCAATGAGCAGTTCTTC
CDR3aa: CASSQKASGRAGNEQFF

d_gene: NA
j_gene: TRBJ1-3
abundance: NA
v_gene: TRBV5-4
CDR3nt: TGTGCCAGCAGCTTGGATCAGGGGCTATCTGGAAACACCATATATTTT
CDR3aa: CASSLDQGLSGNTIYF